This T cell receptor (beta chain) is from a study of long-term antiretroviral therapy in people with HIV. V shed 2 bases and J shed 7 bases, with 12 bases lying between them. CDR3 length: 14 amino acids. CDR1 and CDR2 from the germline V gene are SGHNT and YYREEE (reference sequence). One or more pre-ART and two or more post-ART PBMC samples were available from each donor. Regarding this clone: Its antigen is unknown.

Findings of the study overall: An increase in diversity followed ART, yet levels stayed below transplant donor controls. Narrower CDR3 length ranges marked HIV repertoires relative to controls. Missing from the dataset were any data on ART adherence, viral resistance or therapy changes.

The run of the v3.0 immunoSEQ assay was at survey level. Sequencing was performed with immunoSEQ multiplex PCR; in TCRdb, only in-frame clones are kept and a portion is missing. The sample yields under 45,000 clones, over 80% seen once. The origin of this receptor is a man aged 18 to 29 with HIV. This material consisted of unsorted PBMCs, taken 1 year after starting antiretroviral therapy. The chain has TRBV5-4 and TRBJ2-2; D is tentatively TRBD1 or TRBD2 (5 bases each). The CDR3 DNA follows: TGTGCCAGCAGCTTAGGGGAGTTCGGCGGGGAGCTGTTTTTT. It codes for CASSLGEFGGELFF.